This TCR beta chain emerged from a study of T cell responses to AZD1222 COVID-19 vaccine. The V and J ends lost 1 base and 0 bases respectively, with 6 bases between them. In germline, CDR1 is LGHDT, CDR2 YNNKEL (reference sequence). CDR3 length: 14 residues. Notes on this clone: What it binds is not known.

Notes on the study in general: Without day 14 samples, only post-peak T cell repertoires were studied.

The repertoire was sequenced with immunoSEQ multiplex PCR; TCRdb's copy has only in-frame clones and lacks some. Seen here are about 140,000 clones, around four fifths observed once, and the top ten hold approximately 4%. The genes are TRBV3-1 (or the pseudogene TRBV3-2) and TRBJ2-5; D uncertain. The sample was peripheral blood, taken on day 0 of AZD1222 vaccination. This clonotype was sampled from an adult in good health. CDR3 DNA sequence: TGTGCCAGCAGCCAAGTTAGAAACCAAGAGACCCAGTACTTC. As protein: CASSQVRNQETQYF.